This T cell receptor beta chain came from a study of T cells in Graves' hyperthyroidism and ophthalmopathy (dated by TCRdb to 2018 to 2020). At the level of the whole study: Peripheral blood was sampled at the time of initial diagnosis, prior to any treatment. To identify distinguishing TCR V-J signatures, a discovery cohort of 100 or so patients was used, comprising some 45 with Graves' ophthalmopathy and 55 to 65 with stable Graves' hyperthyroidism. Prospective prediction of ophthalmopathy was tested in an independent validation cohort of fewer than 20 hyperthyroidism patients and 17 patients who later progressed to ophthalmopathy. The approximately 90 discovery patients were divided at random into training and test sets in a 7:3 ratio. Thyroid tissue and blood T-cell repertoires from six or seven Graves' hyperthyroidism patients were also compared in the study. Once sampling was done, hyperthyroidism patients were given methimazole at a starting dose of 30 mg daily, whereas ophthalmopathy patients were given high-dose intravenous methylprednisolone. TCR Vbeta CDR3 sequencing of approximately 140 peripheral blood samples (roughly 43 ophthalmopathy, 75 hyperthyroidism and roughly 17 progressor patients) is reported in the paper. Points the paper makes about the study in general: Most expanded thyroid clonotypes (frequency above 0.001) were also found in blood, which suggests that blood repertoires may mirror thyroid immune responses. In validation, the model predicted progression to ophthalmopathy a median of roughly 6.1 months before onset, with over 60% sensitivity and 72.22% specificity. In cross-validation, a model built on a 13 V-J signature told ophthalmopathy apart from stable hyperthyroidism with 85% to 90% sensitivity and roughly 81% specificity, and in testing the same model reached 80%/75%. No statistical method was used to fix the sample size in advance, and group allocation was not hidden from the investigators.

Taken from cysteine to phenylalanine, the CDR3 has 15 residues. The CDR3 DNA has 45 bases and is translated from base 1. Ends trimmed: V by 7 bases, J by 0 bases; bases unmatched to a gene: 5. According to the germline V gene, CDR1 reads MDHEN and CDR2 reads SYDVKM. The sample holds many counts of this clonotype. Its specific antigen is unknown. The input lacks base qualities; no much larger clone sits a single base away. TCR beta CDR3 regions were amplified from RNA transcripts. A first-round RT-PCR of the TCR CDR3 used the HTBI primer set with the Qiagen OneStep RT-PCR kit. Libraries were constructed in a second round of multiplex PCR, after which size selection and purification were carried out. Libraries were sequenced paired-end with 100 bp reads on an Illumina HiSeq2000. In the paper's pipeline: SOAPnuke was used to process the raw data, with reads discarded if the reads contained adapters or uncalled bases, had a mean Phred below 15, or lacked an exact constant-primer or identifier match. COPE v1.2.5 was used to merge high-quality paired reads, and clonotypes were defined as unique nucleotide sequences. MiTCR v1.1 was used to align the clonotypes against IMGT TRBV, TRBD and TRBJ reference segments. Only V-J combinations with frequency above 0.0001, covering approximately 99% of repertoires, were analysed. The TCS score was defined as the ratio of F50 (clonal expansion) to E x V (chaos), calculated using BLOSUM62-based TCRdist between CDR3 peptides within each V-J. Welch's t-statistics and random forest reduced roughly 540 V-J features to about 13, which were used in a naive Bayes classifier (R e1071). TCRdb trimmed the raw reads at Q25, called clones with MiXCR and kept productive beta chains. Each CDR3 protein appears once, grouped with its most common genes and DNA. It is TCRdb's table, rather than the study itself, that gives the V and J calls and clone size. The sample table holds approximately 600,000 distinct CDR3 sequences, of which around 13% were seen once. The ten largest clones add up to roughly 5.7% of the sample.

The hyperthyroidism patients were between 18 and 65 years old and newly diagnosed, with a disease duration of less than 2 months. Exclusion was applied to patients with uncontrolled infections, other autoimmune diseases, pregnancy or lactation. Diagnoses were established on the basis of clinical symptoms, serum thyroxine and TRAb, thyroid ultrasound, and orbital computed tomography. Blood from progressor patients was collected at the time of first diagnosis with hyperthyroidism, before any ophthalmopathy symptoms had appeared. PBMCs were isolated from about 9.2 ml of fresh peripheral blood by Ficoll-Paque density gradient centrifugation. Progressor patients were initially diagnosed with Graves' hyperthyroidism and developed ophthalmopathy during follow-up. Total RNA was extracted with Trizol reagent, and quality was checked on an Agilent 2100 Bioanalyzer.

Sequencing was done on a sample of blood. This receptor was obtained from a woman younger than 45 with Graves' hyperthyroidism that later progressed to Graves' ophthalmopathy. The chain is made from TRBV28 and TRBJ2-1, with 8 junctional bases fitting TRBD2. The nucleotide sequence is given as TGTGCCAGCACATTTCTAGCGGGCTCCTACAATGAGCAGTTCTTC. The translation is CASTFLAGSYNEQFF.